This T cell receptor beta chain originates from a study of cytomegalovirus exposure and HLA in healthy donors. Vbeta (60) and Jbeta (13) primers were used in the PCR. The protocol was immunoSEQ multiplex PCR, while the TCRdb copy is restricted to in-frame clones and leaves out a portion. The repertoire includes about 170,000 clones, approximately 72% of them detected once, and 2% to 2.5% sits in the top ten. Regarding this clone: What it binds is not known.

Study conclusions and caveats: What a later analysis showed was that several of the most significant clusters appeared linked to common viral pathogens. Among the sequence variants, a highly shared cluster was likely an artifact of sequencing. Researchers had no immune exposure information except CMV serostatus available.

In germline, CDR1 is SGHVS, CDR2 FQNEAQ. Trimming took 5 bases from V and 8 from J; bases not matched to a gene: 11. The CDR3 covers 15 residues. The rearrangement links TRBV7-8 to TRBJ1-4; 7 nucleotides agree with TRBD1. The source is a human donor in good health. The sample consisted of PBMCs. CDR3 sequence reads: CASSLGTAMMEKLFF. DNA of the CDR3: TGTGCCAGCAGCCTGGGGACAGCGATGATGGAAAAACTGTTTTTT.